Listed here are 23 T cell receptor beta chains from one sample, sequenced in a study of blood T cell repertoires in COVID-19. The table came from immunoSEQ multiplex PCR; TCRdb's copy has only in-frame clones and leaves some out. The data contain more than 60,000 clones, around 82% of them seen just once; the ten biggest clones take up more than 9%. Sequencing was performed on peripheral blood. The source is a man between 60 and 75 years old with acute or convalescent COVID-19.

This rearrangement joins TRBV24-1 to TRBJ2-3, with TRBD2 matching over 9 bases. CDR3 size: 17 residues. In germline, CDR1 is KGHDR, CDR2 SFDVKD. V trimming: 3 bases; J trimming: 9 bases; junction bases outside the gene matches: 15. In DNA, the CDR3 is TGTGCCACCAGTGATATGGTTAGCGGGAGTGGGGCCGCGACGCAGTATTTT. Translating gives CATSDMVSGSGAATQYF.

DNA for the CDR3: TGTGCCAGCAGTTCCTTCCCTGGGCAACTCAATGAGCAGTTCTTC. Its translation: CASSSFPGQLNEQFF. V gene TRBV6-5 combines with J gene TRBJ2-1; no definite D call. V dropped 4 bases and J dropped 6 bases, with 16 bases sitting between them. Germline V gene data show CDR1 as MNHEY and CDR2 as SVGAGI. This CDR3 has 15 amino acids.

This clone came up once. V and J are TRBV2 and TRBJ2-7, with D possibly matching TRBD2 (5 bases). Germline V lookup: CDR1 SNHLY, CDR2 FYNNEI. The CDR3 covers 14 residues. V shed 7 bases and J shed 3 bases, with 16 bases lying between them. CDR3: CASKRTVTNYEQYF. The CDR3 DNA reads TGTGCCAGCAAACGGACGGTGACTAACTACGAGCAGTACTTC.

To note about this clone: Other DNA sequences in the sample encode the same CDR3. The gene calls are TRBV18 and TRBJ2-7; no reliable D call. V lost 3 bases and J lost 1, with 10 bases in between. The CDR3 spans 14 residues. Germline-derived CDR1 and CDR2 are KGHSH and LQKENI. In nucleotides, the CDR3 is TGTGCCAGCTCACCCGGCCAGGCATCCTACGAGCAGTACTTC. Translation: CASSPGQASYEQYF.

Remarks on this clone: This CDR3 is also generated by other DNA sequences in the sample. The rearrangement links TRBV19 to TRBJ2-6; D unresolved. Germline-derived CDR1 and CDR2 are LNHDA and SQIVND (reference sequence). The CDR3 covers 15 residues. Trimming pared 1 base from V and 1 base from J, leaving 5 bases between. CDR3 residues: CASSIVSSGANVLTF. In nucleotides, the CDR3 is TGTGCCAGTAGTATAGTTAGTTCTGGGGCCAACGTCCTGACTTTC.

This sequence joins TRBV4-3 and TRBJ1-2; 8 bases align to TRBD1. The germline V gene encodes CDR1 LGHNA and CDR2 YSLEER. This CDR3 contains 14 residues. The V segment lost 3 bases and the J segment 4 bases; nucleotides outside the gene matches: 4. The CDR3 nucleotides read TGCGCCAGCAGCCACTCAGGACAGGGCTATGGCTACACCTTC. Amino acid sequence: CASSHSGQGYGYTF.

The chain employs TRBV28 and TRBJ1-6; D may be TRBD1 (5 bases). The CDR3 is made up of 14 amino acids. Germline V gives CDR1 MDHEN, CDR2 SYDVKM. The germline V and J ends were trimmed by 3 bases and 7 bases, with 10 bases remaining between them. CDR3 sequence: CASSLYRKNSPLHF. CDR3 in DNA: TGTGCCAGCAGTTTGTACAGGAAAAATTCACCCCTCCACTTT.

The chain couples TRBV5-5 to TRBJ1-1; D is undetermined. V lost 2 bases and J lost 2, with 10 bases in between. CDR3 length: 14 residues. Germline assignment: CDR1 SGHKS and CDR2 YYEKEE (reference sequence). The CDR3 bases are TGTGCCAGCAGCTTAAGACATTTTAACACTGAAGCTTTCTTT. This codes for CASSLRHFNTEAFF.

The CDR3 loop reads CATREGQGTYGYTF. As DNA, the CDR3 is TGTGCCACCAGAGAAGGACAGGGAACCTATGGCTACACCTTC. The rearrangement joins TRBV24-1 to TRBJ1-2, with 8 nucleotides matching TRBD1. The CDR3 consists of 14 residues. The V gene end was trimmed by 7 bases and the J gene end by 4 bases; junction bases not matched to a gene: 7. Per germline, CDR1 KGHDR and CDR2 SFDVKD.

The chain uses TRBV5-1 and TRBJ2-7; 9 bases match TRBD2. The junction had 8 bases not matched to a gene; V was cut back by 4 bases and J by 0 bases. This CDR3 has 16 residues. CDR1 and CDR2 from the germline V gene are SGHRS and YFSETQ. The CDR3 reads CASSPPGRGGSYEQYF. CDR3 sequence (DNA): TGCGCCAGCAGCCCCCCCGGGCGGGGGGGCTCCTACGAGCAGTACTTC. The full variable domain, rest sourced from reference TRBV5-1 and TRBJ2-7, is KAGVTQTPRYLIKTRGQQVTLSCSPISGHRSVSWYQQTPGQGLQFLFEYFSETQRNKGNFPGRFSGRQFSNSRSEMNVSTLELGDSALYLCASSPPGRGGSYEQYFGPGTRLTVT.

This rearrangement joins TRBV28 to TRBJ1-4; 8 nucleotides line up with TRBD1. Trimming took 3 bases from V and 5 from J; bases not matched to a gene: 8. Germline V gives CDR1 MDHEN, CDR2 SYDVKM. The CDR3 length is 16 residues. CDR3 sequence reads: CASSFDRGPRNEKLFF. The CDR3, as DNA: TGTGCCAGCAGTTTCGACAGGGGCCCTCGGAATGAAAAACTGTTTTTT.

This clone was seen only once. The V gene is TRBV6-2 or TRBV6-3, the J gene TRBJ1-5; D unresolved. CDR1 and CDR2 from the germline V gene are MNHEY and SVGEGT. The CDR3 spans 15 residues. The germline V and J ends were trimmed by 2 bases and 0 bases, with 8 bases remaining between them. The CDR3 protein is CASSYLSYSNQPQHF. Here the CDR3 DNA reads TGTGCCAGCAGTTACCTAAGCTATAGCAATCAGCCCCAGCATTTT.

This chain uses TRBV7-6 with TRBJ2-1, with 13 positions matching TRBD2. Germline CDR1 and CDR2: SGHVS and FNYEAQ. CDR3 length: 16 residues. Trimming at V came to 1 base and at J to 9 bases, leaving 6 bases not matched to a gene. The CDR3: CASSLGGLAGLGEQFF. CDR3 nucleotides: TGTGCCAGCAGCTTAGGGGGACTAGCGGGGTTGGGTGAGCAGTTCTTC.

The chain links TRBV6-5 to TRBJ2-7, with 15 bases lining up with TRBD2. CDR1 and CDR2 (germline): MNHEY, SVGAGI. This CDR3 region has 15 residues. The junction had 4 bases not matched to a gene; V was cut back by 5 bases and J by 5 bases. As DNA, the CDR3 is TGTGCCAGCAGTCACGGGACTAGCGGGAGGAACGAGCAGTACTTC. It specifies CASSHGTSGRNEQYF.

CDR3 nucleotide sequence: TGTGCCAGCTCCGGGACAGGGGCAAATACGCAGTATTTT. This sequence encodes CASSGTGANTQYF. The chain carries TRBV11-3 and TRBJ2-3; 10 bases fit TRBD1. This CDR3 is 13 amino acids long. Losses at the gene ends were 8 bases for V and 7 bases for J; bases not matched to a gene: 6. Looked up from germline, CDR1 is SGHNT and CDR2 is YENEEA.

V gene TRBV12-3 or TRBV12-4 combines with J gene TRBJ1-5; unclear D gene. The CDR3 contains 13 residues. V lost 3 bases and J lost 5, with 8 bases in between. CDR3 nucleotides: TGTGCCAGCAGTTTGCAGGCCTATCAGCCCCAGCATTTT. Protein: CASSLQAYQPQHF.

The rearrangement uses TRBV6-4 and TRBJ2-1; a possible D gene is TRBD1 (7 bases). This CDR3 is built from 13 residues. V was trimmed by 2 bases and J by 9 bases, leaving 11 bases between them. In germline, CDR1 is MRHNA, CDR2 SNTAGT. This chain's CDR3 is CASSDNRGGEQFF. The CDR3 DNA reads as TGTGCCAGCAGTGACAACAGGGGAGGTGAGCAGTTCTTC.

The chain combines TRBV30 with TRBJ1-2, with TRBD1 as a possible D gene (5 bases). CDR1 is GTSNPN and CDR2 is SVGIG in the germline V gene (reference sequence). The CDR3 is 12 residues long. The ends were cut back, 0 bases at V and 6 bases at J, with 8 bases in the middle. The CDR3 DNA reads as TGTGCCTGGAGTGTGAAGGGGAATGGCTACACCTTC. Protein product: CAWSVKGNGYTF.

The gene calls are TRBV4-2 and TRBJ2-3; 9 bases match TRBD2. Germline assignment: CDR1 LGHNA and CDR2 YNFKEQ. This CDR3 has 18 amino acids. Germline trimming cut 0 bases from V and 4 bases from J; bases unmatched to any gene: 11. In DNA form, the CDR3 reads TGTGCCAGCAGCCAAGAACGTAGCGGGGGAGGTTTATCAGATACGCAGTATTTT. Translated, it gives CASSQERSGGGLSDTQYF.

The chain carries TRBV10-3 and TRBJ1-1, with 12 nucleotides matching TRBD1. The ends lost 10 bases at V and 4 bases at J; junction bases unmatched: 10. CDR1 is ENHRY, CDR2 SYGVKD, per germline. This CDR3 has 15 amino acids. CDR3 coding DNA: TGTGCCACGGCCGGGACAGGGGGCCCGACCACTGAAGCTTTCTTT. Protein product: CATAGTGGPTTEAFF.

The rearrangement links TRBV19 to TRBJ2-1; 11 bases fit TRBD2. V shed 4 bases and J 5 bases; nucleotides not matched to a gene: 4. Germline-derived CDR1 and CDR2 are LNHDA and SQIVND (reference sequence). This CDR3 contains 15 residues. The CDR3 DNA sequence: TGTGCCAGTAGTACCCCTAGCGGGGGGAACAATGAGCAGTTCTTC. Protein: CASSTPSGGNNEQFF. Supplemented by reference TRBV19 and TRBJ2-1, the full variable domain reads DGGITQSPKYLFRKEGQNVTLSCEQNLNHDAMYWYRQDPGQGLRLIYYSQIVNDFQKGDIAEGYSVSREKKESFPLTVTSAQKNPTAFYLCASSTPSGGNNEQFFGPGTRLTVL.

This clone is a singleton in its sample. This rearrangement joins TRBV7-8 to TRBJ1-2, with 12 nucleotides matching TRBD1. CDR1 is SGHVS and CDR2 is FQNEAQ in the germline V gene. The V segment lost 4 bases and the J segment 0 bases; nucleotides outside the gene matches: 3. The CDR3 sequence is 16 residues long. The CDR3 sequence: CASSSWDRGPNYGYTF. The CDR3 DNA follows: TGTGCCAGCAGCTCCTGGGACAGGGGGCCTAACTATGGCTACACCTTC.

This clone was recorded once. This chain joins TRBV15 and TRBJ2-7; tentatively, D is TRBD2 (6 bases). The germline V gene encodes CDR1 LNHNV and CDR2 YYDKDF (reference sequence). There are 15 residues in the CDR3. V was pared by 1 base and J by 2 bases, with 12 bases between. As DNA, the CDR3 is TGTGCCACCAGCAGAGGGGGCGGGGTCCCCTACGAGCAGTACTTC. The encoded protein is CATSRGGGVPYEQYF.